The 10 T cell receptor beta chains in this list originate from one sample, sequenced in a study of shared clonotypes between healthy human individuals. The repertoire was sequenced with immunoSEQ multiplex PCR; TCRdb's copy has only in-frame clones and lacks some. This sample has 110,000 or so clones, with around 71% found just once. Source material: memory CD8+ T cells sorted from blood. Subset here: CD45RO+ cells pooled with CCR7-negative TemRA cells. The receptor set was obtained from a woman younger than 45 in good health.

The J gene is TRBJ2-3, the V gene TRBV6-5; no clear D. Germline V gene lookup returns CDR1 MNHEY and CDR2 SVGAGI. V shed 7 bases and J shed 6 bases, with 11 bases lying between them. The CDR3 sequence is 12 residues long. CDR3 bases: TGTGCCAGCAAGGGTCTCGGGGATACGCAGTATTTT. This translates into CASKGLGDTQYF.

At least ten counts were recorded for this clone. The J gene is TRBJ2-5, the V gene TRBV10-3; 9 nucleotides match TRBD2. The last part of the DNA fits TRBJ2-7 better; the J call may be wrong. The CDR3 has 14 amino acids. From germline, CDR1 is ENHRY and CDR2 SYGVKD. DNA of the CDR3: TGTGCCATCAGTGAGTCGCGGGAGGGCTACGAGCAGTACTTC. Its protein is CAISESREGYEQYF.

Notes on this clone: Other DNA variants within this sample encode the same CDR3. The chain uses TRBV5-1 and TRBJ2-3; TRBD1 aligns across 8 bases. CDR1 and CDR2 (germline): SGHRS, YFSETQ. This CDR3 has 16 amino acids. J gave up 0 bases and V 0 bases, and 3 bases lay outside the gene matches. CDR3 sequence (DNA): TGCGCCAGCAGCTTGGGTCAGGGGGCGAGCACAGATACGCAGTATTTT. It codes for CASSLGQGASTDTQYF.

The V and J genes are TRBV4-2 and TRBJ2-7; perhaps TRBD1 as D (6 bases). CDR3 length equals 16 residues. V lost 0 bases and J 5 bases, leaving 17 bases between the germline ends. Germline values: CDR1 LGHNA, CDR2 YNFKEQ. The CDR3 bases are TGTGCCAGCAGCCAAGATAAGGTGTGGACAGCGAACGAGCAGTACTTC. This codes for CASSQDKVWTANEQYF.

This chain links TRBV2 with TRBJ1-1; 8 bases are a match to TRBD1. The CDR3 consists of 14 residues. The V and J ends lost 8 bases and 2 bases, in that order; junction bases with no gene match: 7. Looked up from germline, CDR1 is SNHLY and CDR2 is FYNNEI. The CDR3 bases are TGTGCCAGCGAAGTGGACAGGGCAAACACTGAAGCTTTCTTT. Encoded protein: CASEVDRANTEAFF. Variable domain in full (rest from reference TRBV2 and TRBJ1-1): EPEVTQTPSHQVTQMGQEVILRCVPISNHLYFYWYRQILGQKVEFLVSFYNNEISEKSEIFDDQFSVERPDGSNFTLKIRSTKLEDSAMYFCASEVDRANTEAFFGQGTRLTVV.

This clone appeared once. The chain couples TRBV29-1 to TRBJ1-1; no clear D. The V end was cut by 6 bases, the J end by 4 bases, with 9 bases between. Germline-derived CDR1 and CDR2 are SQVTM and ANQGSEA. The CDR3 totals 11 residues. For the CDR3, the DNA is TGCAGCGTGAGGGAGGGCACTGAAGCTTTCTTT. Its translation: CSVREGTEAFF.

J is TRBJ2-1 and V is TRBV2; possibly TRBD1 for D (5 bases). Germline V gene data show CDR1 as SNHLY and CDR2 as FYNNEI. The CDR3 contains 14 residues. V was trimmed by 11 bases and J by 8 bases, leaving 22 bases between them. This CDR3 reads CAGKQVVSVDEQFF. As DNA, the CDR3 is TGTGCCGGGAAACAGGTAGTTTCAGTCGATGAGCAGTTCTTC.

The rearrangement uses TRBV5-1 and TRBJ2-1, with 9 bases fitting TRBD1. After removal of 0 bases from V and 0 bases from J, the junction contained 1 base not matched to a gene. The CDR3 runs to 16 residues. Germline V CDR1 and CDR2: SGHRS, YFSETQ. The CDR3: CASSLATGGSYNEQFF. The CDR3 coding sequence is TGCGCCAGCAGCTTGGCGACAGGGGGCTCCTACAATGAGCAGTTCTTC.

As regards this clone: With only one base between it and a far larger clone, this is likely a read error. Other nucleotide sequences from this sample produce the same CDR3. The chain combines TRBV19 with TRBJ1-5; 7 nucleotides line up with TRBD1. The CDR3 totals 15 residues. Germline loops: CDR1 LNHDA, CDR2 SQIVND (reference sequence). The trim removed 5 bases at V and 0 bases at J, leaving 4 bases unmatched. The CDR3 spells CASSVWDSSNQPQHF. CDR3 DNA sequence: TGTGCCAGTAGTGTTTGGGACAGTAGCAATCAGCCCCAGCATTTT.

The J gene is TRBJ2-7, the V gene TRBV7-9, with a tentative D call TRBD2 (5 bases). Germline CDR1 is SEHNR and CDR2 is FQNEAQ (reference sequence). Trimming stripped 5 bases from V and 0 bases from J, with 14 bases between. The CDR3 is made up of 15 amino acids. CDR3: CASSQRGSSSYEQYF. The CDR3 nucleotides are TGTGCCAGCAGCCAACGAGGGTCCAGCTCCTACGAGCAGTACTTC.